This T cell receptor beta chain derives from a study of STAT5B mutations in CD4+ large granular lymphocyte leukemia (dated by TCRdb to between 2021 and 2023). Regarding the complete study: Among the healthy controls, the CDR3 'QG' motif was associated with a particular HLA allele. The study compared the TCRbeta repertoires of patients with CD4+ T-cell large granular lymphocyte leukemia against those of healthy blood donors. Flow cytometry on FACSCanto II or FACSVerse showed that the purified fractions were more than 95% pure among lymphocytes.

The CDR3 goes from the cysteine to the phenylalanine over 13 residues. Only the CDR3 portion is preserved as DNA: 39 bases, with reading frame beginning at the first base. Unmatched junction bases come to 2, with V trimmed by 7 bases and J by 2 bases. In the germline V gene (reference sequence), CDR1 corresponds to SEHNR and CDR2 to FQNEAQ. The research as a whole found: Main leukemic clonotypes were private to each patient, although roughly 24% of the main leukemic clonotypes were found at low frequency in the non-leukemic repertoires of other patients. CD4-sorted patient repertoires appeared more clonal than healthy CD4+ repertoires, and this difference persisted after removing the putative leukemic clones. TRBV06-family usage was enriched among the top patient clones (8/27) compared with healthy controls (2/35). Data were not HLA-matched; higher clonality in CD4+ versus CD8+ T-LGLL could reflect the relatively small sample size.

Healthy controls were roughly 35 blood donors whose buffy coats came from the Finnish Red Cross blood service. All TCR-sequenced material derived from peripheral blood: patient blood samples and healthy donor buffy coats. Peripheral blood mononuclear cells were isolated by Ficoll-Hypaque gradient centrifugation. For the healthy controls, CD4+ cells were obtained from buffy coats by magnetic purification. Genomic DNA was extracted using the Gentra Puregene Cell and Tissue kit, and a Qubit 2.0 fluorometer was used to quantify it. This clone was observed a handful of times. Its antigen is still unknown. No base qualities exist here, and no much larger clone lies one base off it. TCRbeta rearrangements were sequenced from genomic DNA using the immunoSEQ assay at survey resolution. The paper's processing steps were these. A lowest detectable productive clonotype frequency of 2.59 x 10-5 was observed in the TCR sequencing data. Only productive TCRbeta rearrangements, defined as complete and in-frame sequences, were included in the analyses. Clonality for each sample was calculated as Simpson clonality in the immunoSEQ Analyzer version 3.0. Clones were categorized by frequency as very rare, small, medium, large (1-20%) or hyperexpanded (>20%). Generation probabilities were estimated with OLGA 1.2.3, V-gene circos plots were made with VDJtools, specificities were searched in VDJdb, and CDR3 motifs were identified with GLIPH. TCRdb took over this immuneACCESS table, retaining in-frame rearrangements with V and J assigned. Such tables are incomplete; in checked studies, under half of the missing clones stem from an unresolved V gene, and the remainder is unexplained. V and J calls and clone size are given by that table; D and trimming were obtained from the DNA. This sample lists 32,000 or so clones; approximately 90% were detected once. Roughly 3.4% of the sample lies in the top ten.

The chain couples TRBV7-9 to TRBJ1-2; 9 junctional bases match TRBD1. Source material: CD4+ T cells from blood buffy coats. The source of this sequence is a human donor in good health. The CDR3 protein sequence reads: CASTGTGNYGYTF. Here is the DNA: TGTGCCAGCACCGGGACAGGGAACTATGGCTACACCTTC.